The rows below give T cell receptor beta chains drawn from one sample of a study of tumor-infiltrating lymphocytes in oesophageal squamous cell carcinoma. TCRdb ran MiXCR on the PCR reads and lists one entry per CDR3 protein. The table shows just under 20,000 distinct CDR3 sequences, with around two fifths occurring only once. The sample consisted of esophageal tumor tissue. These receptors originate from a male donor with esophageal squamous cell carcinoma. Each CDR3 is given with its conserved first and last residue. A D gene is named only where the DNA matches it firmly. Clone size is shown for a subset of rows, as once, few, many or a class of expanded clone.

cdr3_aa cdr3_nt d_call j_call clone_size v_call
CASSPGVYAYNQPQHF TGTGCCAGCAGCCCAGGGGTCTACGCTTATAATCAGCCCCAGCATTTT . TRBJ1-5 medium-sized TRBV12-3/TRBV12-4
CASSLDSGPYNEQFF TGTGCCAGCAGCTTAGACAGCGGACCCTACAATGAGCAGTTCTTC . TRBJ2-1 few TRBV7-2
CASSDPGTPGYTF TGTGCCAGCAGCGACCCCGGGACCCCTGGCTACACCTTC . TRBJ1-2 many TRBV7-9
CASSLSWVSNQPQHF TGTGCCAGCAGCTTATCTTGGGTCAGCAATCAGCCCCAGCATTTT . TRBJ1-5 medium-sized TRBV7-2
CASSSKGGHEQFF TGTGCCAGCAGCTCCAAGGGCGGGCATGAGCAGTTCTTC . TRBJ2-1 few TRBV7-2
CASSHGAGREQYF TGCGCCAGCAGCCATGGCGCAGGCCGGGAGCAGTACTTC . TRBJ2-7 . TRBV4-1
CASSYSLGDGTEAFF TGTGCCAGCAGTTACTCGTTGGGGGACGGGACTGAAGCTTTCTTT . TRBJ1-1 many TRBV6-5
CASSLTGAGKQYF TGTGCCAGCAGCTTGACAGGGGCGGGCAAGCAGTACTTC TRBD1 TRBJ2-4 . TRBV7-3
CASSQDTKELQPQHF TGCGCCAGCAGCCAAGATACGAAGGAATTGCAGCCCCAGCATTTT . TRBJ1-5 many TRBV4-1
CASSLTRYNEQYF TGTGCCAGCAGCTTAACCAGATACAATGAGCAGTACTTC . TRBJ2-4 . TRBV7-6
CASSLEYPDTQYF TGTGCCAGCAGCTTAGAGTATCCAGATACGCAGTATTTT . TRBJ2-3 . TRBV7-6
CASSSRTSGVANEQFF TGTGCCAGCAGCTCCCGGACTAGCGGGGTAGCCAATGAGCAGTTCTTC TRBD2 TRBJ2-1 many TRBV9
CASSLAGTGIYEQYF TGTGCCAGCAGCTTAGCCGGGACAGGGATCTACGAGCAGTACTTC TRBD1 TRBJ2-7 medium-sized TRBV7-2
CATSSLTGGIYNEQFF TGTGCCACCAGCAGCCTCACAGGGGGGATATACAATGAGCAGTTCTTC TRBD1 TRBJ2-1 few TRBV15
CASSRPMGGGTYNEQFF TGTGCCAGCAGCAGGCCCATGGGGGGGGGCACCTACAATGAGCAGTTCTTC . TRBJ2-1 many TRBV5-4
CASSLLQGPGDEQYF TGTGCCAGCAGCTTACTTCAGGGCCCCGGGGACGAGCAGTACTTC . TRBJ2-7 many TRBV7-9
CASTMGLAGGETQYF TGTGCCAGCACTATGGGACTAGCGGGAGGAGAGACCCAGTACTTC TRBD2 TRBJ2-5 medium-sized TRBV12-3/TRBV12-4
CASSLSIAGGHGETQYF TGTGCCAGCAGCTTATCCATAGCGGGAGGGCATGGGGAGACCCAGTACTTC TRBD2 TRBJ2-5 . TRBV7-6
CSVEPQESNYGYTF TGCAGCGTTGAACCCCAGGAATCAAACTATGGCTACACCTTC . TRBJ1-2 . TRBV29-1
CASSEKGRTGETQYF TGTGCCAGCAGCGAAAAGGGGCGGACGGGAGAGACCCAGTACTTC . TRBJ2-5 few TRBV7-9
CASSTKVLAEAYNEQFF TGTGCCAGCAGCACCAAAGTCCTAGCGGAGGCCTACAATGAGCAGTTCTTC TRBD2 TRBJ2-1 . TRBV7-3
CASSFSSGGRSYEQYF TGTGCCAGCAGCTTTTCTAGCGGGGGGCGCTCATACGAGCAGTACTTC TRBD2 TRBJ2-7 . TRBV7-3
CASSISGSTDTQYF TGTGCCAGCAGCATTAGCGGGAGCACAGATACGCAGTATTTT TRBD2 TRBJ2-3 . TRBV7-2
CASSQGQGRDTQYF TGTGCCAGCAGTCAGGGACAGGGTAGAGATACGCAGTATTTT TRBD1 TRBJ2-3 . TRBV27
CSAQTGGWTEAFF TGCAGTGCCCAGACAGGGGGGTGGACTGAAGCTTTCTTT TRBD1 TRBJ1-1 . TRBV20-1
CASSFRDRGYETQYF TGTGCCAGCAGCTTCCGGGACAGGGGATACGAGACCCAGTACTTC TRBD1 TRBJ2-5 many TRBV5-4
CASSPRDLNTEAFF TGTGCCAGCAGTCCCAGGGACTTGAACACTGAAGCTTTCTTT . TRBJ1-1 few TRBV5-3
CASSFLGTTYGYTF TGTGCCAGCAGTTTTCTGGGGACTACCTATGGCTACACCTTC . TRBJ1-2 . TRBV28
CASSSSRNEQFF TGTGCCAGCAGCTCCTCTCGCAATGAGCAGTTCTTC . TRBJ2-1 few TRBV11-2
CASSTDFYNEQFF TGTGCTAGCAGCACAGACTTTTACAATGAGCAGTTCTTC . TRBJ2-1 . TRBV7-6
CASRPPGQGIGYTF TGTGCCAGCAGACCACCGGGACAGGGGATTGGCTACACCTTC TRBD1 TRBJ1-2 . TRBV7-8
CAWSTGSYGYTF TGTGCCTGGAGCACGGGATCATATGGCTACACCTTC . TRBJ1-2 . TRBV30
CSARARADRYEQYF TGCAGTGCTAGAGCTCGAGCGGACCGCTACGAGCAGTACTTC . TRBJ2-7 . TRBV20-1
CATSRPGTGFHEQYF TGTGCCACCAGCAGACCCGGGACAGGGTTCCACGAGCAGTACTTC TRBD1 TRBJ2-7 many TRBV15
CASSLVYVEQFF TGTGCCAGCAGCTTGGTTTATGTGGAGCAGTTCTTC . TRBJ2-1 medium-sized TRBV7-9
CASSLARETQYF TGTGCCAGCAGCTTAGCGCGAGAGACCCAGTACTTC . TRBJ2-5 . TRBV7-2
CATSDSIRDGYTF TGTGCCACCAGTGATTCGATCAGGGATGGCTACACCTTC . TRBJ1-2 . TRBV24-1
CASSSGLGFTQYF TGTGCCAGCAGTTCCGGACTAGGATTCACCCAGTACTTC TRBD2 TRBJ2-5 . TRBV27
CAARAEEGSSYEQYF TGTGCCGCCAGGGCGGAGGAGGGAAGCTCCTACGAGCAGTACTTT . TRBJ1-1 few TRBV4-2
CASSPDRGLETQYF TGTGCCAGCTCACCGGACAGGGGTTTAGAGACCCAGTACTTC TRBD1 TRBJ2-5 . TRBV18
CASSLLAGYNEQYF TGTGCCAGCAGCTTACTAGCGGGATACAATGAGCAGTACTTC TRBD2 TRBJ2-5 once TRBV6-6
CASSLLTSGEGETQYF TGTGCCAGCAGCTTGCTCACTAGCGGAGAAGGGGAGACCCAGTACTTC TRBD2 TRBJ2-5 . TRBV7-6
CASSLPLVSGANVLTF TGCGCCAGCAGCCTCCCTCTAGTCTCTGGGGCCAACGTCCTGACTTTC . TRBJ2-6 . TRBV5-1
CASSYGLAGQQETQYF TGTGCCAGCAGCTACGGACTAGCGGGACAGCAAGAGACCCAGTACTTC TRBD2 TRBJ2-5 . TRBV5-6
CASSLHPGQYQETQYF TGTGCCAGCAGCCTCCATCCCGGACAGTACCAAGAGACCCAGTACTTC . TRBJ2-5 . TRBV7-2
CASSSPQGNIHGYTF TGTGCCAGCAGTTCCCCCCAGGGTAATATCCATGGCTACACCTTC . TRBJ1-2 many TRBV6-1
CASSLLAGNYNEQFF TGTGCCAGCAGCCTTCTAGCGGGGAACTACAATGAGCAGTTCTTC TRBD2 TRBJ2-1 few TRBV7-8
CATSFRNEQFF TGTGCCACCAGTTTTAGGAATGAGCAGTTCTTC . TRBJ2-1 medium-sized TRBV24-1
CASSPLVTYNELYF TGTGCCAGCAGTCCACTGGTCACCTACAATGAGCTGTACTTC . TRBJ2-5 . TRBV6-6
CASSSRLTWRRDTQYF TGTGCCAGCAGCTCACGCTTAACCTGGCGCAGAGATACGCAGTATTTT . TRBJ2-3 . TRBV7-8
CASSYQAYNEQFF TGTGCCAGCAGTTACCAGGCTTACAATGAGCAGTTCTTC . TRBJ2-1 . TRBV6-2/TRBV6-3
CASRSQGGLNYGYTF TGTGCCAGCAGATCACAGGGAGGGCTGAACTATGGCTACACCTTC . TRBJ1-2 once TRBV6-2/TRBV6-3
CASSVTGSGGELFF TGTGCCAGCAGCGTAACCGGGAGTGGCGGGGAGCTGTTTTTT . TRBJ2-2 . TRBV9
CASSWGQGYTGELFF TGCGCCAGCAGCTGGGGACAGGGGTACACCGGGGAGCTGTTTTTT TRBD1 TRBJ2-2 . TRBV5-1